What follows are 31 T cell receptor beta chains derived from one specimen sequenced in a study of blood T cell repertoires in COVID-19. Profiled with immunoSEQ multiplex PCR; TCRdb holds only in-frame clones, not every one. This table has under 250,000 clones, about 82% appearing once. The material sequenced was peripheral blood. The receptors stem from an elderly woman with COVID-19, enrolled during active disease.

V is TRBV9 and J is TRBJ1-1, with D uncertain. Per germline, CDR1 SGDLS and CDR2 YYNGEE. Between the trimmed V and J ends, which lost 5 bases and 1 base, there was a span of 15 bases. The CDR3 loop spans 15 amino acids. DNA for the CDR3: TGTGCCAGCAGTGACCGTGAGGGAGGGAACACTGAAGCTTTCTTT. Translating gives CASSDREGGNTEAFF.

The chain carries TRBV28 and TRBJ2-1; tentative D call: TRBD2 (6 bases). The V gene lost 5 bases and the J gene lost 0 bases, with 14 bases spanning the gap. CDR3 length: 16 amino acids. Germline V gives CDR1 MDHEN, CDR2 SYDVKM. CDR3 sequence reads: CASSRLEGSSYNEQFF. In DNA, the CDR3 is TGTGCCAGCAGTCGCTTGGAGGGGAGCTCCTACAATGAGCAGTTCTTC.

V and J are TRBV2 and TRBJ1-5, with 8 bases lining up with TRBD1. Germline-derived CDR1 and CDR2 are SNHLY and FYNNEI. The junction had 11 bases not matched to a gene; V was cut back by 7 bases and J by 0 bases. The CDR3 sequence is 17 residues long. CDR3 loop: CASTAGQGPYSNQPQHF. DNA for the CDR3: TGTGCCAGCACTGCCGGACAGGGACCTTATAGCAATCAGCCCCAGCATTTT.

This chain uses TRBV30 with TRBJ1-4, with D perhaps matching TRBD1 (5 bases). V was pared by 0 bases and J by 8 bases, with 13 bases between. The CDR3 is 14 amino acids. In germline, CDR1 is GTSNPN, CDR2 SVGIG (reference sequence). The CDR3 DNA reads TGTGCCTGGAGTGTATTAGGGGTGGAAGAAAAACTGTTTTTT. Translated, it gives CAWSVLGVEEKLFF. Variable domain in full (rest from reference TRBV30 and TRBJ1-4): SQTIHQWPATLVQPVGSPLSLECTVEGTSNPNLYWYRQAAGRGLQLLFYSVGIGQISSEVPQNLSASRPQDRQFILSSKKLLLSDSGFYLCAWSVLGVEEKLFFGSGTQLSVL.

The rearrangement uses TRBV6-2 or TRBV6-3 and TRBJ2-1; 9 bases are a match to TRBD1. Looked up from germline, CDR1 is MNHEY and CDR2 is SVGEGT. After removal of 5 bases from V and 7 bases from J, the junction contained 12 bases not matched to a gene. The CDR3 runs 16 residues. The CDR3 loop is CASSKVGQGFSNEQFF. The CDR3 DNA follows: TGTGCCAGCAGTAAAGTGGGACAGGGTTTCTCGAATGAGCAGTTCTTC.

The rearrangement joins TRBV13 to TRBJ2-3; 7 nucleotides agree with TRBD1. Trimming removed 4 bases from V and 8 bases from J; junction bases left unmatched: 6. CDR3 length: 13 residues. CDR1 and CDR2 (germline): PRHDT, FYEKMQ (reference sequence). The chain's CDR3 is CASSYGTEGTQYF. Here the CDR3 DNA reads TGTGCCAGCAGCTATGGGACAGAGGGTACGCAGTATTTT. Together with reference TRBV13 and TRBJ2-3, the CDR3 gives the full variable domain: AAGVIQSPRHLIKEKRETATLKCYPIPRHDTVYWYQQGPGQDPQFLISFYEKMQSDKGSIPDRFSAQQFSDYHSELNMSSLELGDSALYFCASSYGTEGTQYFGPGTRLTVL.

This chain links TRBV4-2 with TRBJ1-4; D gene ambiguous. The V and J ends lost 7 bases and 6 bases respectively, with 12 bases between them. The CDR3 is made up of 13 amino acids. CDR1 LGHNA and CDR2 YNFKEQ come from the germline V gene. This CDR3 is CASIGGPDEKLFF. As DNA, the CDR3 is TGTGCCAGCATCGGCGGGCCCGATGAAAAACTGTTTTTT.

V gene TRBV5-1 combines with J gene TRBJ2-3; tentative D call: TRBD1 (6 bases). Germline CDR1 SGHRS, CDR2 YFSETQ. V lost 2 bases, J lost 3 bases, and 13 bases lay in between. The CDR3 contains 15 residues. Here the CDR3 reads CASSLGRGWTDTQYF. The DNA for the CDR3 is TGCGCCAGCAGCTTAGGCAGGGGTTGGACAGATACGCAGTATTTT.

The chain has TRBV6-5 and TRBJ1-5; D is uncertain. Deletions cut 1 base from V and 7 bases from J, with 8 bases between. CDR1 is MNHEY and CDR2 is SVGAGI in the germline V gene. The CDR3 extends over 13 amino acids. The CDR3 sequence is CASSYLRGQPQHF. The CDR3, as DNA: TGTGCCAGCAGTTACTTAAGAGGGCAGCCCCAGCATTTT.

The rearrangement uses TRBV5-4 and TRBJ1-4, with TRBD1 as a possible D gene (5 bases). The CDR3 extends over 13 amino acids. Looked up from germline, CDR1 is SGHNT and CDR2 is YYREEE (reference sequence). Deletions cut 5 bases from V and 8 bases from J, with 13 bases between. CDR3 DNA sequence: TGTGCCAGCAGAGGAGGGGCGGGGGAAAAACTGTTTTTT. This gives the protein CASRGGAGEKLFF.

V is TRBV10-3 and J is TRBJ2-5; D perhaps matches TRBD1 (6 bases). CDR3 length: 14 amino acids. From germline, CDR1 is ENHRY and CDR2 SYGVKD. The ends were cut back, 4 bases at V and 2 bases at J, with 11 bases in the middle. For the CDR3, the DNA is TGTGCCATCAGTGTGGGGGCGATACAAGAGACCCAGTACTTC. Encoded protein: CAISVGAIQETQYF.

The V and J genes are TRBV28 and TRBJ2-5; 7 bases fit TRBD2. This CDR3 region has 14 residues. Germline V lookup: CDR1 MDHEN, CDR2 SYDVKM. V lost 3 bases and J lost 4; bases outside the gene matches: 5. The CDR3 protein is CASSLGGRTETQYF. The CDR3 DNA is TGTGCCAGCAGTTTGGGAGGGCGGACAGAGACCCAGTACTTC.

V gene TRBV15 combines with J gene TRBJ2-3; possibly TRBD2 for D (6 bases). V was cut by 3 bases and J by 5 bases, with 12 bases left in between. Germline V gives CDR1 LNHNV, CDR2 YYDKDF (reference sequence). CDR3 length: 14 residues. CDR3 protein: CATSSREEKDTQYF. The CDR3 coding sequence is TGTGCCACCAGCAGCAGGGAGGAGAAAGATACGCAGTATTTT.

In its sample, this clone was seen once. This chain links TRBV5-5 with TRBJ1-1; 8 bases align to TRBD1. Germline CDR1 reads SGHKS; CDR2 reads YYEKEE (reference sequence). This CDR3 has 13 amino acids. J gave up 10 bases and V 3 bases, and 8 bases lay outside the gene matches. The CDR3 spells CASSYDGTGRAFF. The DNA of the CDR3 is TGTGCCAGCAGCTACGACGGGACAGGTCGAGCTTTCTTT.

This sequence joins TRBV7-9 and TRBJ1-2; no clear D gene. CDR1 and CDR2 (germline): SEHNR, FQNEAQ (reference sequence). CDR3 length: 12 residues. V dropped 3 bases and J dropped 8 bases, with 10 bases sitting between them. This CDR3 is CASSFRDRGYTF. The CDR3 DNA reads as TGTGCCAGCAGCTTCCGGGATCGGGGCTACACCTTC.

The V and J genes are TRBV18 and TRBJ2-3, with 9 bases matching TRBD1. The germline V gene has CDR1 KGHSH and CDR2 LQKENI. The CDR3 is 16 residues long. The trim removed 1 base at V and 3 bases at J, leaving 5 bases unmatched. The CDR3 DNA follows: TGTGCCAGCTCACCACGCGGACAGGGGACGACAGATACGCAGTATTTT. This sequence encodes CASSPRGQGTTDTQYF.

The chain carries TRBV2 and TRBJ1-2; D gene ambiguous. The CDR3 spans 13 residues. The ends were cut back, 7 bases at V and 7 bases at J, with 16 bases in the middle. The V gene's germline CDR1 is SNHLY and CDR2 FYNNEI. The CDR3 loop is CASMGQVYGGYTF. The CDR3 DNA reads as TGTGCCAGCATGGGCCAGGTGTATGGTGGCTACACCTTC. The whole variable domain, filled in from reference TRBV2 and TRBJ1-2, reads EPEVTQTPSHQVTQMGQEVILRCVPISNHLYFYWYRQILGQKVEFLVSFYNNEISEKSEIFDDQFSVERPDGSNFTLKIRSTKLEDSAMYFCASMGQVYGGYTFGSGTRLTVV.

The chain is built from TRBV10-1 and TRBJ2-3; D uncertain. CDR1 WNHNN and CDR2 SYGVQD come from the germline V gene (reference sequence). V was pared by 4 bases and J by 3 bases, with 5 bases between. The CDR3 consists of 12 residues. The CDR3 is CASSAGTDTQYF. As DNA, the CDR3 is TGCGCCAGCAGTGCCGGGACAGATACGCAGTATTTT.

The rearrangement links TRBV19 to TRBJ1-1; 9 positions match TRBD1. Germline lookup yields CDR1 LNHDA and CDR2 SQIVND (reference sequence). Trimming cost V 5 bases and J 4 bases; bases outside gene matches: 17. The CDR3 has 18 residues. The CDR3 here is CASSLNTGTGTVSTEAFF. DNA for the CDR3: TGTGCCAGTAGTCTAAATACCGGGACAGGGACTGTGAGCACTGAAGCTTTCTTT.

The chain recombines TRBV7-2 with TRBJ1-1, with D unresolved. There are 13 residues in the CDR3. With 2 bases removed from V and 6 bases from J, the gap between germline ends came to 10 bases. Germline lookup yields CDR1 SGHTA and CDR2 FQGNSA. The CDR3 region is CASSLPPSAEAFF. In DNA form, the CDR3 reads TGTGCCAGCAGCTTACCCCCATCGGCTGAAGCTTTCTTT.

This rearrangement joins TRBV4-2 to TRBJ1-2; no reliable D call. The germline V and J ends were trimmed by 4 bases and 4 bases, with 19 bases remaining between them. CDR3 length: 16 amino acids. CDR1 and CDR2 from the germline V gene are LGHNA and YNFKEQ. This CDR3 is CASSPPAAREIYGYTF. DNA of the CDR3: TGTGCCAGCAGCCCGCCCGCGGCCCGGGAGATCTATGGCTACACCTTC.

The chain links TRBV7-2 to TRBJ2-1; 8 nucleotides line up with TRBD2. The germline V gene encodes CDR1 SGHTA and CDR2 FQGNSA. The junction had 8 bases not matched to a gene; V was cut back by 4 bases and J by 6 bases. The CDR3 sequence is 15 residues long. The CDR3 loop reads CASSSFGGAVNEQFF. In DNA form, the CDR3 reads TGTGCCAGCAGCTCCTTCGGGGGGGCCGTCAATGAGCAGTTCTTC.

The chain has TRBV10-3 and TRBJ1-3, with TRBD1 matching 7 bases. The CDR3 has 14 residues. Germline lookup yields CDR1 ENHRY and CDR2 SYGVKD. The J segment lost 0 bases and the V segment lost 11 bases, leaving 7 bases of the junction unmatched. CDR3 sequence (DNA): TGTGCCGCCACAGGGGCGCCCTCTGGAAACACCATATATTTT. Translation: CAATGAPSGNTIYF.

The V call is TRBV5-1, the J call TRBJ1-2; D is ambiguous. Between the trimmed V and J ends, which lost 2 bases and 8 bases, there was a span of 10 bases. The V gene's germline CDR1 is SGHRS and CDR2 YFSETQ. CDR3 size: 12 residues. CDR3 sequence reads: CASSFSAVGYTF. DNA of the CDR3: TGCGCCAGCAGCTTTTCAGCGGTGGGCTACACCTTC.

The rearrangement links TRBV18 to TRBJ1-1; 7 nucleotides match TRBD1. Germline CDR1 is KGHSH and CDR2 is LQKENI. V lost 1 base and J lost 3; bases outside the gene matches: 5. This CDR3 spans 15 amino acids. CDR3 DNA sequence: TGTGCCAGCTCACCACTCAAAGGGACAGACACTGAAGCTTTCTTT. This codes for CASSPLKGTDTEAFF. The full variable domain, its missing parts supplied by reference TRBV18 and TRBJ1-1, is NAGVMQNPRHLVRRRGQEARLRCSPMKGHSHVYWYRQLPEEGLKFMVYLQKENIIDESGMPKERFSAEFPKEGPSILRIQQVVRGDSAAYFCASSPLKGTDTEAFFGQGTRLTVV.

The chain carries TRBV15 and TRBJ1-2; TRBD1 might be the D (6 bases). V was pared by 4 bases and J by 3 bases, with 15 bases between. Germline CDR1 is LNHNV and CDR2 is YYDKDF (reference sequence). The CDR3 extends over 15 amino acids. The CDR3 nucleotides are TGTGCCACCAGCATAGACCGGGACAAGGACTATGGCTACACCTTC. Protein product: CATSIDRDKDYGYTF. The whole variable domain, remainder taken from reference TRBV15 and TRBJ1-2, is DAMVIQNPRYQVTQFGKPVTLSCSQTLNHNVMYWYQQKSSQAPKLLFHYYDKDFNNEADTPDNFQSRRPNTSFCFLDIRSPGLGDTAMYLCATSIDRDKDYGYTFGSGTRLTVV.

This chain connects TRBV19 to TRBJ2-2; TRBD2 aligns across 9 bases. J was trimmed by 6 bases and V by 7 bases; bases with no gene match: 9. This CDR3 is 15 amino acids long. The germline V gene has CDR1 LNHDA and CDR2 SQIVND (reference sequence). Written as DNA, the CDR3 is TGTGCCAGTACCGCCGGGACTAGCAACCCCGGGGAGCTGTTTTTT. Protein sequence: CASTAGTSNPGELFF.

J is TRBJ1-5 and V is TRBV5-8, with 8 nucleotides matching TRBD1. Germline loops: CDR1 SGHTS, CDR2 YDEGEE. CDR3 length: 16 amino acids. V lost 1 base and J lost 4; bases outside the gene matches: 7. In DNA, the CDR3 is TGTGCCAGCAGCTTGATCTACGGGACAGGTAATCAGCCCCAGCATTTT. It codes for CASSLIYGTGNQPQHF.

This rearrangement joins TRBV2 to TRBJ1-2; 10 bases match TRBD1. Germline CDR1 reads SNHLY; CDR2 reads FYNNEI. The CDR3 spans 15 residues. V was pared by 5 bases and J by 14 bases, with 17 bases of the junction left unmatched. In nucleotides, the CDR3 is TGTGCCAGCAGTCTAGATTGGGACAGGGGTGTGTATTTTACCTTC. Protein: CASSLDWDRGVYFTF. Supplemented by reference TRBV2 and TRBJ1-2, the full variable domain reads EPEVTQTPSHQVTQMGQEVILRCVPISNHLYFYWYRQILGQKVEFLVSFYNNEISEKSEIFDDQFSVERPDGSNFTLKIRSTKLEDSAMYFCASSLDWDRGVYFTFGSGTRLTVV.

V gene TRBV25-1 combines with J gene TRBJ2-7; tentatively, D is TRBD1 (6 bases). CDR1 MGHDK and CDR2 SYGVNS come from the germline V gene. Trimming pared 4 bases from V and 5 bases from J, leaving 15 bases between. This CDR3 is built from 14 residues. The CDR3 bases are TGTGCCAGCAGTGGATATCAGGGGCACAACGAGCAGTACTTC. It translates to CASSGYQGHNEQYF.

The chain carries TRBV12-3 or TRBV12-4 and TRBJ1-6; possibly TRBD1 for D (5 bases). CDR3 size: 11 residues. Trimming pared 6 bases from V and 13 bases from J, leaving 10 bases between. The CDR3 DNA reads as TGTGCCAGCAGCCGGGGGAACCCCCTCCACTTT. This encodes CASSRGNPLHF.